The source of this TCR beta chain is a study of metastatic and nonmetastatic thyroid tumors. Overall study: Repertoires were compared across blood and tumor or nodule tissue from malignant and benign thyroid patients.

Notes on this clone: What it binds is unknown.

All patients were untreated before thyroid surgery. Germline V CDR1 and CDR2: SGHKS, YYEKEE (reference sequence). The CDR3 is 14 residues long. Trimming removed 3 bases at V and 1 base at J, with 10 bases between. As originally analysed: The distant-metastasis classifier for papillary thyroid cancer was built from CDR3 differences across clinicopathological groups. TCRdb re-called the PCR reads through MiXCR. In this record, the V and J calls reflect TCRdb's handling and not the investigators' own analysis. This repertoire shows about 20,000 clones, 36% found once; its top ten account for around a fifth. The study, taken as a whole, reports: The reported finding was significantly higher TCR beta diversity in malignant thyroid tumors relative to benign nodules, in blood and tumor.

This clonotype was sampled from a male donor with papillary thyroid cancer or a benign thyroid nodule (not recorded which). Some clones in this sample may be carry-over from other donors' samples. The rearrangement uses TRBV5-5 and TRBJ1-2; D call uncertain. Specimen: blood. CDR3 DNA sequence: TGTGCCAGCAGCTCGACGGGGAATAACTATGGCTACACCTTC. Translation: CASSSTGNNYGYTF. Combining the CDR3 with reference TRBV5-5 and TRBJ1-2 gives the whole variable domain DAGVTQSPTHLIKTRGQQVTLRCSPISGHKSVSWYQQVLGQGPQFIFQYYEKEERGRGNFPDRFSARQFPNYSSELNVNALLLGDSALYLCASSSTGNNYGYTFGSGTRLTVV.